The source of this T cell receptor beta chain is a study of blood T cell repertoires in COVID-19. Study overall: Both acute and convalescent COVID-19 samples were obtained from the United States, Italy and Spain.

Under the authors' procedure: Amplification with reference gene primers provided the estimates of nucleated cell counts. The data were produced by immunoSEQ multiplex PCR, yet TCRdb's version contains in-frame clones alone and is incomplete. That table gives V, J and clone size, and the DNA gave D and trimming. The table has about 40,000 clones, 80% to 90% seen once. The sample consisted of peripheral blood. This receptor was identified in a woman between 70 and 85 years old with acute or convalescent COVID-19.

CDR3 DNA sequence: TGCGCCAGCAGTGAGGATCGGGGGGGCCATCCAGATACGCAGTATTTT. Translated, it gives CASSEDRGGHPDTQYF. The chain joins TRBV10-2 to TRBJ2-3; 8 nucleotides line up with TRBD2. Unmatched junction bases numbered 8, after V lost 2 bases and J lost 4 bases. There are 16 residues in the CDR3. Germline V lookup: CDR1 WSHSY, CDR2 SAAADI.